One and the same sample provided the 15 T cell receptor beta chains below, sequenced in a study of blood T cell repertoires in COVID-19. Profiled with immunoSEQ multiplex PCR; TCRdb holds only in-frame clones, not every one. Of about 220,000 clones listed, about 87% are singletons. The sequenced sample was PBMCs or T cells enriched from blood (not recorded which). These receptors came from a woman aged 25-40 years with acute COVID-19.

The CDR3 protein is CASSLVGAGVYEQYF. For the CDR3, the DNA is TGTGCCAGCAGCTTAGTTGGAGCGGGGGTTTACGAGCAGTACTTC. The rearrangement joins TRBV7-9 to TRBJ2-7, with 8 bases fitting TRBD2. Germline-derived CDR1 and CDR2 are SEHNR and FQNEAQ (reference sequence). Trimming removed 1 base from V and 4 bases from J; junction bases left unmatched: 6. The CDR3 sequence is 15 residues long. The whole variable domain, remainder taken from reference TRBV7-9 and TRBJ2-7, is DTGVSQNPRHKITKRGQNVTFRCDPISEHNRLYWYRQTLGQGPEFLTYFQNEAQLEKSRLLSDRFSAERPKGSFSTLEIQRTEQGDSAMYLCASSLVGAGVYEQYFGPGTRLTVT.

The chain combines TRBV19 with TRBJ2-1; TRBD2 matches 8 bases. V shed 5 bases, J shed 3 bases, and the junction held 6 bases outside the gene matches. CDR3 length: 15 residues. Germline CDR1 is LNHDA and CDR2 is SQIVND (reference sequence). The DNA for the CDR3 is TGTGCCAGTAGTTCTAGACTAGCGCACTACAATGAGCAGTTCTTC. Translated: CASSSRLAHYNEQFF.

The chain recombines TRBV6-2 or TRBV6-3 with TRBJ2-7; TRBD2 is a possible D gene (5 bases). This CDR3 is 14 amino acids long. The V and J ends lost 6 bases and 13 bases respectively, with 25 bases between them. Germline CDR1 and CDR2: MNHEY and SVGEGT. Written as DNA, the CDR3 is TGTGCCAGCAGCAAGGTGGCGGGCTTGTCGGTTCCCTACTTC. Its protein product is CASSKVAGLSVPYF.

This chain joins TRBV10-2 and TRBJ2-7; the D gene is possibly TRBD2 (7 bases). The CDR3 is 15 residues long. Germline CDR1 reads WSHSY; CDR2 reads SAAADI. Trimming took 2 bases from V and 4 from J, leaving 15 bases between them. The CDR3: CASSEDGGLGYEQYF. CDR3 bases: TGCGCCAGCAGTGAGGACGGGGGGCTTGGGTACGAGCAGTACTTC.

CDR3 nucleotides: TGTGCCAGCAGCTTAGTTTGGGGCCCTAACTATGGCTACACCTTC. Translation: CASSLVWGPNYGYTF. The chain carries TRBV7-2 and TRBJ1-2, with D perhaps matching TRBD1 (5 bases). The length of the CDR3 is 15 residues. Trimming cost V 1 base and J 0 bases, with 9 bases left between them. Germline V lookup: CDR1 SGHTA, CDR2 FQGNSA. Full variable domain (missing parts from reference TRBV7-2 and TRBJ1-2): GAGVSQSPSNKVTEKGKDVELRCDPISGHTALYWYRQSLGQGLEFLIYFQGNSAPDKSGLPSDRFSAERTGGSVSTLTIQRTQQEDSAVYLCASSLVWGPNYGYTFGSGTRLTVV.

The chain uses TRBV11-2 and TRBJ2-3; 13 nucleotides match TRBD2. The CDR3 has 16 residues. The germline V gene encodes CDR1 SGHAT and CDR2 FQNNGV. Losses at the gene ends were 6 bases for V and 5 bases for J; bases not matched to a gene: 8. For the CDR3, the DNA is TGTGCCAGCAGATTACTAGCGGGGGGGGCCAGAGATACGCAGTATTTT. Translated, it gives CASRLLAGGARDTQYF.

This clone was observed a few times. The chain has TRBV6-6 and TRBJ1-2, with D perhaps matching TRBD1 (6 bases). V was clipped by 2 bases and J by 5 bases, with 15 bases between them. There are 15 residues in the CDR3. The germline CDR1 and CDR2 sequences are MNHNY and SVGAGI (reference sequence). CDR3 protein: CASSYDRTRSYGYTF. CDR3 nucleotide sequence: TGTGCCAGCAGTTACGACAGGACGAGGTCATATGGCTACACCTTC.

This chain connects TRBV7-8 to TRBJ1-2, with D maybe TRBD1 (5 bases). V gave up 5 bases and J gave up 4 bases, with 11 bases separating them. The germline gives CDR1 SGHVS, CDR2 FQNEAQ. The CDR3 consists of 13 residues. CDR3 amino acids: CASSTLRAYGYTF. CDR3 nucleotide sequence: TGTGCCAGCAGCACCCTCAGGGCCTATGGCTACACCTTC.

A single count supports this clone. The rearrangement uses TRBV7-2 and TRBJ2-1; 9 nucleotides agree with TRBD2. CDR3 size: 19 residues. The germline CDR1 and CDR2 sequences are SGHTA and FQGNSA. The V gene end was trimmed by 2 bases and the J gene end by 8 bases; junction bases not matched to a gene: 19. CDR3 sequence (DNA): TGTGCCAGCAGCTTAATAGCCGGTTCAACCGGGACTAGCTTCGATGAGCAGTTCTTC. Encoded protein: CASSLIAGSTGTSFDEQFF.

Here the CDR3 DNA reads TGTGCCACCAGCAGGGACAGGGGGCACACCTACGAGCAGTACTTC. Amino acid sequence: CATSRDRGHTYEQYF. The chain uses TRBV15 and TRBJ2-7, with 11 bases lining up with TRBD1. CDR1 is LNHNV and CDR2 is YYDKDF in the germline V gene (reference sequence). The CDR3 is made up of 15 amino acids. With 3 bases clipped from V and 2 bases from J, the junction kept 3 bases outside the gene matches. The full variable domain, its missing parts supplied by reference TRBV15 and TRBJ2-7, is DAMVIQNPRYQVTQFGKPVTLSCSQTLNHNVMYWYQQKSSQAPKLLFHYYDKDFNNEADTPDNFQSRRPNTSFCFLDIRSPGLGDTAMYLCATSRDRGHTYEQYFGPGTRLTVT.

The CDR3 protein is CASSEGLAGGSSSYNEQFF. CDR3 nucleotides: TGTGCCAGCAGCGAAGGGCTAGCGGGGGGGTCGAGCTCCTACAATGAGCAGTTCTTC. The chain has TRBV9 and TRBJ2-1; 12 bases match TRBD2. From germline, CDR1 is SGDLS and CDR2 YYNGEE. J was trimmed by 0 bases and V by 3 bases; bases with no gene match: 10. The CDR3 has 19 amino acids.

V and J are TRBV12-3 or TRBV12-4 and TRBJ1-2, with 10 positions matching TRBD1. This CDR3 contains 13 residues. V lost 6 bases to trimming and J lost 4 bases; unmatched junction nucleotides: 2. CDR3 protein: CASRGQGTYGYTF. CDR3 nucleotides: TGTGCCAGCAGGGGACAGGGGACCTATGGCTACACCTTC.

The table lists this clone with a few counts. The rearrangement uses TRBV29-1 and TRBJ1-3; perhaps TRBD1 as D (5 bases). CDR1 and CDR2 from the germline V gene are SQVTM and ANQGSEA. V was pared by 3 bases and J by 4 bases, with 10 bases between. This CDR3 has 13 residues. CDR3 residues: CSVDGQGGNTIYF. CDR3 coding DNA: TGCAGCGTTGACGGTCAGGGAGGAAACACCATATATTTT.

The J gene is TRBJ1-1, the V gene TRBV6-6, with D perhaps TRBD1 (6 bases). This CDR3 region has 13 residues. The ends were cut back, 6 bases at V and 1 base at J, with 9 bases in the middle. CDR1 is MNHNY, CDR2 SVGAGI, per germline (reference sequence). CDR3 protein: CASSEGENTEAFF. CDR3 bases: TGTGCCAGCAGCGAGGGGGAGAACACTGAAGCTTTCTTT.

The chain employs TRBV27 and TRBJ2-3; 7 bases agree with TRBD1. J was trimmed by 3 bases and V by 5 bases; bases with no gene match: 5. The CDR3 sequence is 14 residues long. Germline V CDR1 and CDR2: MNHEY, SMNVEV (reference sequence). The CDR3 region is CASSRTGLTDTQYF. The CDR3, as DNA: TGTGCCAGCAGTCGGACAGGACTGACAGATACGCAGTATTTT.